The 19 T cell receptor beta chains below come from one sample, sequenced in a study of cytomegalovirus exposure and HLA in healthy donors. Here immunoSEQ multiplex PCR was the method, and the copy in TCRdb shows in-frame clones only, minus some. The sample yields 160,000 or so clones, approximately 84% seen once. Sequencing input: PBMCs. These receptors came from a man aged 30-40 years in good health and CMV-seropositive.

In nucleotides, the CDR3 is TGTGCCAGCAGTACTAGCGGGAGCGGAGGGGGGACCCAGTACTTC. Protein sequence: CASSTSGSGGGTQYF. This chain uses TRBV6-5 with TRBJ2-5; 11 positions match TRBD2. V dropped 5 bases and J dropped 7; count of bases not matched to a gene: 9. CDR3 length: 15 amino acids. Germline V lookup: CDR1 MNHEY, CDR2 SVGAGI.

The chain combines TRBV7-6 with TRBJ2-6, with D possibly TRBD1 on 5 matching bases. The CDR3 extends over 18 amino acids. V lost 3 bases to trimming and J lost 3 bases, with 18 bases between them. Germline CDR1 reads SGHVS; CDR2 reads FNYEAQ. For the CDR3, the DNA is TGTGCCAGCAGCTTTTATAAGGACACTTCTCTTGGGGCCAACGTCCTGACTTTC. This codes for CASSFYKDTSLGANVLTF.

V usage is TRBV14 and J usage is TRBJ2-1; TRBD2 agrees at 8 bases. V dropped 1 base and J dropped 8; count of bases not matched to a gene: 7. The CDR3 has 15 residues. The germline V gene encodes CDR1 SGHDN and CDR2 FVKESK. In DNA, the CDR3 is TGTGCCAGCAGCCAAGCCGGGACTAGGCGGTATGAGCAGTTCTTC. This translates into CASSQAGTRRYEQFF.

The chain combines TRBV4-1 with TRBJ1-2; 7 nucleotides match TRBD1. With 1 base clipped from V and 7 bases from J, the junction kept 9 bases outside the gene matches. Germline assignment: CDR1 MGHRA and CDR2 YSYEKL. The CDR3 has 15 amino acids. CDR3: CASSQGNQGVGGYTF. The CDR3 bases are TGCGCCAGCAGCCAAGGAAACCAGGGGGTGGGTGGCTACACCTTC.

The sample holds many counts of this clone. CDR3 DNA: TGTGCCAGCACCCCAGGCAATAGCAATCAGCCCCAGCATTTT. It yields the protein CASTPGNSNQPQHF. This rearrangement joins TRBV18 to TRBJ1-5; D gene uncertain. The germline CDR1 and CDR2 sequences are KGHSH and LQKENI. CDR3 length: 14 amino acids. Trimming cost V 8 bases and J 0 bases, with 11 bases left between them.

The chain is built from TRBV6-5 and TRBJ2-3; TRBD2 might be the D (6 bases). The CDR3 runs 15 residues. The germline gives CDR1 MNHEY, CDR2 SVGAGI. Between the trimmed V and J ends, which lost 0 bases and 3 bases, there was a span of 10 bases. CDR3 residues: CASSYSMAGTDTQYF. The CDR3, as DNA: TGTGCCAGCAGTTACTCGATGGCGGGAACAGATACGCAGTATTTT.

This clone has a handful of counts. The genes are TRBV7-7 and TRBJ2-1; D might be TRBD1 (5 bases). Per germline, CDR1 SSHAT and CDR2 FNYEAQ (reference sequence). The CDR3 contains 15 residues. Between the trimmed V and J ends, which lost 5 bases and 7 bases, there was a span of 18 bases. CDR3 residues: CASSPSPPGRNEQFF. The DNA for the CDR3 is TGTGCCAGCAGCCCATCACCACCAGGGCGGAATGAGCAGTTCTTC. Full variable domain (missing parts from reference TRBV7-7 and TRBJ2-1): GAGVSQSPRYKVTKRGQDVTLRCDPISSHATLYWYQQALGQGPEFLTYFNYEAQPDKSGLPSDRFSAERPEGSISTLTIQRTEQRDSAMYRCASSPSPPGRNEQFFGPGTRLTVL.

The rearrangement links TRBV14 to TRBJ2-7; D gene ambiguous. Germline CDR1 SGHDN, CDR2 FVKESK. CDR3 length: 13 residues. Trimming removed 8 bases from V and 3 bases from J, with 14 bases in between. The CDR3 DNA reads as TGTGCCAGCCGATGGAGACTTTGCTACGAGCAGTACTTC. Protein: CASRWRLCYEQYF.

The gene calls are TRBV29-1 and TRBJ2-2, with TRBD2 matching over 15 bases. The CDR3 is 17 residues long. CDR1 is SQVTM and CDR2 is ANQGSEA in the germline V gene. J gave up 5 bases and V 1 base, and 5 bases lay outside the gene matches. The CDR3 here is CSVEGGTSGRRTGELFF. The CDR3 region has the DNA TGCAGCGTTGAAGGGGGGACTAGCGGGAGGCGAACCGGGGAGCTGTTTTTT.

V gene TRBV10-3 combines with J gene TRBJ1-5, with 11 positions matching TRBD1. V shed 2 bases and J 5 bases; nucleotides not matched to a gene: 2. CDR3 length: 15 residues. Germline V gene data show CDR1 as ENHRY and CDR2 as SYGVKD. In nucleotides, the CDR3 is TGTGCCATCAGTGAGCGGGACAGGGGGGATCAGCCCCAGCATTTT. The encoded protein is CAISERDRGDQPQHF.

The DNA for the CDR3 is TGCGCCAGCAGCCCTTCGGGGGGAGCTAGCACAGATACGCAGTATTTT. Residues: CASSPSGGASTDTQYF. This sequence joins TRBV4-1 and TRBJ2-3, with 7 bases matching TRBD2. From germline, CDR1 is MGHRA and CDR2 YSYEKL. The ends lost 4 bases at V and 0 bases at J; junction bases unmatched: 7. The CDR3 sequence is 16 residues long.

Regarding this clone: This sample also contains other DNA sequences that code for the same CDR3. This rearrangement joins TRBV28 to TRBJ2-3; 11 bases are shared with TRBD1. The ends lost 4 bases at V and 2 bases at J; junction bases unmatched: 2. The CDR3 spans 15 residues. Looked up from germline, CDR1 is MDHEN and CDR2 is SYDVKM. The CDR3 DNA follows: TGTGCCAGCAGTTCCGGACAGGGGGCCACAGATACGCAGTATTTT. Protein: CASSSGQGATDTQYF.

This clone is a singleton in its sample. The rearrangement links TRBV29-1 to TRBJ1-4, with a weak D call TRBD1 (5 bases). Germline V gene sequence: CDR1 SQVTM, CDR2 ANQGSEA. Trimming shortened V by 4 bases and J by 3 bases, and 12 bases separated the two germline ends. This CDR3 spans 14 amino acids. CDR3 in DNA: TGCAGCGTTGGCCCGGGAGGGGCTAATGAAAAACTGTTTTTT. This sequence encodes CSVGPGGANEKLFF.

The V call is TRBV6-5, the J call TRBJ1-2; 11 nucleotides agree with TRBD1. The V and J ends lost 7 bases and 4 bases, in that order; junction bases with no gene match: 5. The CDR3 has 14 residues. Germline loops: CDR1 MNHEY, CDR2 SVGAGI. In nucleotides, the CDR3 is TGTGCCAGCACCCCGGGACAGGGGGGCTATGGCTACACCTTC. Amino acid sequence: CASTPGQGGYGYTF.

This chain links TRBV6-4 with TRBJ2-3, with D perhaps matching TRBD2 (6 bases). This CDR3 is 16 amino acids long. Per the germline V gene, CDR1 is MRHNA and CDR2 is SNTAGT. V was trimmed by 4 bases and J by 3 bases, leaving 17 bases between them. The CDR3 DNA reads as TGTGCCAGCAGTGGTCAAGCCGTTCGGGGGACAGATACGCAGTATTTT. Translated: CASSGQAVRGTDTQYF.

This chain joins TRBV5-6 and TRBJ2-3; 8 nucleotides match TRBD2. Germline assignment: CDR1 SGHDT and CDR2 YYEEEE. The CDR3 is 14 residues long. The trim removed 4 bases at V and 0 bases at J, leaving 1 base unmatched. CDR3 amino acids: CASSTGGSTDTQYF. The CDR3 nucleotides are TGTGCCAGCAGCACGGGAGGGAGCACAGATACGCAGTATTTT. The variable domain in full, with the rest retrieved from reference TRBV5-6 and TRBJ2-3, is DAGVTQSPTHLIKTRGQQVTLRCSPKSGHDTVSWYQQALGQGPQFIFQYYEEEERQRGNFPDRFSGHQFPNYSSELNVNALLLGDSALYLCASSTGGSTDTQYFGPGTRLTVL.

The genes are TRBV5-5 and TRBJ1-2, with D uncertain. Trimming stripped 2 bases from V and 5 bases from J, with 10 bases between. CDR3 length equals 13 residues. Per germline, CDR1 SGHKS and CDR2 YYEKEE (reference sequence). The CDR3 reads CASSLSPTYGYTF. The CDR3 nucleotides are TGTGCCAGCAGCTTATCGCCTACTTATGGCTACACCTTC.

The rearrangement uses TRBV12-5 and TRBJ2-2; TRBD1 matches 8 bases. CDR3 length equals 16 residues. The trim removed 1 base at V and 4 bases at J, leaving 5 bases unmatched. CDR1 is LGHNT, CDR2 FRNRAP, per germline. CDR3 in amino acids: CASGLDQGAVTGELFF. CDR3 DNA sequence: TGTGCTAGTGGTTTGGACCAGGGGGCAGTCACCGGGGAGCTGTTTTTT.

The gene calls are TRBV6-6 and TRBJ1-5; the match to TRBD1 covers 9 bases. Unmatched junction bases numbered 4, after V lost 4 bases and J lost 6 bases. The CDR3 is 14 amino acids. Germline V gene data show CDR1 as MNHNY and CDR2 as SVGAGI (reference sequence). The DNA for the CDR3 is TGTGCCAGCAGTTTGGACAGGGGAGGTCAGCCCCAGCATTTT. This translates into CASSLDRGGQPQHF.